This T cell receptor (beta chain) was found in a study of preoperative IRX-2 immunotherapy in early breast cancer. The assay was immunoSEQ multiplex PCR, and TCRdb's table has in-frame clones only and misses some. The data show 75,000 to 100,000 clones, 86% seen once. Documented treatment: preoperative locoregional IRX-2 cytokine immunotherapy. Preoperative locoregional IRX-2 cytokine immunotherapy was tested in the phase Ib source study. Germline lookup yields CDR1 MNHGY and CDR2 SAAAGT. The V gene lost 8 bases and the J gene lost 2 bases, with 10 bases spanning the gap. CDR3 size: 12 residues. The clonotype was recovered from a human donor with breast cancer. Sample: tumor tissue, taken after IRX-2 immunotherapy. The chain joins TRBV6-8 to TRBJ2-7; D is unclear. CDR3 sequence: CASLGLTYEQYF. CDR3 coding DNA: TGTGCCAGCCTAGGGCTAACCTACGAGCAGTACTTC.